This TCR beta chain was identified during a study of T cell repertoires in cytomegalovirus infection. Study details: An indication of both CMV infection and matching HLA type came from public TCR beta signatures.

Notes on the study in general: Cumulative frequency (of public TCR beta family members) identified carriers of CMV plus the relevant HLA. In two of eight donors, the top clonotype was HLA-C-restricted CMV-specific.

TCRdb analysed the reads with MiXCR anew, one entry per CDR3 protein. Here the sample spans more than 500,000 distinct CDR3 sequences, approximately 15% being singletons. This CDR3 comprises 11 residues. Trimming took off 10 bases at V and 4 bases at J, with 10 bases between the two ends. The germline CDR1 and CDR2 sequences are SNHLY and FYNNEI. This clonotype was recorded many times. Its antigen remains unidentified. This TCR came from a human donor in good health (CMV status not recorded). Some clones in this sample may be carry-over from other donors' samples. The chain has TRBV2 and TRBJ1-2; D is uncertain. Input material: CD8+ T cells from PBMCs. The CDR3 protein is CAKATVYGYTF. CDR3 DNA sequence: TGTGCCAAAGCGACGGTCTATGGCTACACCTTC.